The entry that follows covers one TCR beta chain sequence. Its antigen specificity is not known. Per-nucleotide qualities are absent, and no much larger clonotype sits a single base away. Ophthalmopathy patients had moderately to severely active disease, Clinical Activity Score of at least 3, NOSPECS grade of at least 4, and disease duration under 3 months. Patients with other autoimmune diseases, uncontrolled infections, pregnancy or lactation were excluded from the study. Diagnosis was based on clinical symptoms, serum thyroxine, TRAb, thyroid ultrasound and orbital computed tomography. Ficoll-Paque density gradient centrifugation was used to isolate PBMCs from approximately 10 ml of fresh peripheral blood. Total RNA was extracted with Trizol reagent and quality-checked on an Agilent 2100 Bioanalyzer. The record originates from a study of Graves' ophthalmopathy and Graves' hyperthyroidism (dated by TCRdb to the late 2010s). General notes on the study: Peripheral blood was collected at initial diagnosis, before any treatment. TCR beta repertoire signatures were used to distinguish Graves' ophthalmopathy from Graves' hyperthyroidism and to predict progression to ophthalmopathy. In total, 135 blood samples were TCR-sequenced: approximately 42 ophthalmopathy, about 75 hyperthyroidism and some 17 hyperthyroidism-to-ophthalmopathy patients. To explore V-J signatures that separate ophthalmopathy from hyperthyroidism, a discovery set of about 98 patients was enrolled, consisting of about 45 with ophthalmopathy and under 65 with stable hyperthyroidism. An independent validation cohort was composed of 18 hyperthyroidism patients and 15 to 17 patients who later progressed from hyperthyroidism to ophthalmopathy. In five or six hyperthyroidism patients, the T-cell repertoires found in thyroid tissue were compared with those found in blood. Following sampling, methimazole starting at 30 mg daily was administered to hyperthyroidism patients, and high-dose intravenous methylprednisolone was administered to ophthalmopathy patients. For training and testing, the roughly 100 patients in the discovery cohort were randomly divided in a 7:3 ratio.

For repertoire sequencing, the TCR beta CDR3 regions were amplified from RNA transcripts. HTBI primers and the Qiagen OneStep RT-PCR kit were used in a first-round RT-PCR, which was followed by a second-round multiplex PCR, size selection and purification. Libraries were sequenced on an Illumina HiSeq2000 using paired-end 100 bp reads. In the authors' own workflow: SOAPnuke was used to process the reads, removing any read that contained adapters or uncalled bases, had a mean Phred below 15, or lacked an exact match to the constant primer or identifier. High-quality paired reads were merged with COPE v1.2.5. Clonotypes were defined as unique nucleotide sequences and were aligned to IMGT TRB V, D and J references using MiTCR v1.1. Analysis was restricted to V-J combinations with a frequency above 0.0001, which covered roughly 99% of repertoires. A TCR clonal expansion and chaos score per V-J combination was defined as the ratio of F50 clonal expansion to chaos observed in the TCRdist matrix. Welch's t-statistics and random forest were used to reduce features to approximately 13 V-J combinations, which were fed into a naive Bayes classifier. The Morisita-Horn index was used to measure how similar the thyroid and blood repertoires were. Using fastp trimming at Q25 and MiXCR clonotype assembly, TCRdb reanalyzed the public sequencing data and kept in-frame beta chains. Rows matching on CDR3 protein sequence are summarized as one entry with the most common DNA and genes. The V and J calls here are based on TCRdb, not the publication. The sample contains approximately 160,000 distinct CDR3 sequences, roughly 37% of them found a single time. The ten largest make up approximately 6.3% of the sample.

The investigation overall reported the following: Most of the expanded thyroid clonotypes with a frequency above 0.001 were also detected in blood, and it was suggested that the thyroid immune response may be reflected by blood repertoires. Ophthalmopathy was separated from stable hyperthyroidism by the 13-signature model with roughly 88% sensitivity and 81% to 84% specificity in cross-validation and with 80%/75% in the test set. In validation, the model predicted ophthalmopathy progression with 55% to 71% sensitivity and roughly 78% specificity; roughly 11 predicted patients were CT-confirmed with GO in a median of roughly 6.8 months. Sample size was not statistically predetermined, and group allocation was not concealed from the investigators.

There are 13 amino acids in the CDR3, from cysteine to phenylalanine inclusive. This entry keeps only the CDR3 DNA: 39 bases, framed from base 1. The germline V and J ends show losses of 2 bases and 5 bases respectively, and no gene match explains 5 bases of the junction. CDR1 and CDR2, per the germline V gene (reference sequence), are GTSNPN and SVGIG. Sequencing used peripheral blood. The receptor's source is a woman aged 40 to 50 with Graves' ophthalmopathy. Donor details come from another sample of the same person, matched by shared clones. The chain was built from TRBV30 and TRBJ1-1; 7 bases in the middle match TRBD1. The sequenced DNA is TGTGCCTGGAGTCAGGGGGTGGGTACTGAAGCTTTCTTT. This sequence encodes CAWSQGVGTEAFF.